Listed here are 21 T cell receptor beta chains from one sample, sequenced in a study of T cell repertoires in cytomegalovirus infection. TCRdb called the reads again in MiXCR, with one record for every CDR3 protein. The sample includes around 210,000 distinct CDR3 sequences, about 7% of them seen just once. Specimen: PBMCs. The receptors come from a human donor in good health (CMV status not recorded). Some clones in this sample may be carry-over from other donors' samples.

This clonotype was counted many times. This rearrangement joins TRBV7-2 to TRBJ1-1, with 9 bases aligning to TRBD1. Losses at the gene ends were 5 bases for V and 1 base for J; bases not matched to a gene: 14. Germline V lookup: CDR1 SGHTA, CDR2 FQGNSA. The CDR3 is made up of 18 amino acids. The CDR3 spells CASSLHPKGQGWNTEAFF. The CDR3 DNA is TGTGCCAGCAGCCTACACCCGAAGGGACAGGGATGGAACACTGAAGCTTTCTTT. Full variable domain (remainder filled in from reference TRBV7-2 and TRBJ1-1): GAGVSQSPSNKVTEKGKDVELRCDPISGHTALYWYRQSLGQGLEFLIYFQGNSAPDKSGLPSDRFSAERTGGSVSTLTIQRTQQEDSAVYLCASSLHPKGQGWNTEAFFGQGTRLTVV.

This clonotype was observed many times. The chain links TRBV28 to TRBJ1-2; 11 bases are shared with TRBD1. V lost 7 bases, J lost 8 bases, and 9 bases stayed unmatched. This CDR3 has 14 residues. CDR1 is MDHEN and CDR2 is SYDVKM in the germline V gene. The CDR3 loop reads CASKPGQGVRGYTF. In DNA form, the CDR3 reads TGTGCCAGCAAACCGGGACAGGGGGTCCGGGGCTACACCTTC.

This clonotype was seen many times. The chain combines TRBV7-9 with TRBJ2-2; maybe TRBD1 (6 bases). The CDR3 sequence is 15 residues long. V lost 0 bases, J lost 4 bases, and 9 bases lay in between. Per the germline V gene, CDR1 is SEHNR and CDR2 is FQNEAQ (reference sequence). The CDR3 region has the DNA TGTGCCAGCAGCTTAGCGAGGGGGATCACCGGGGAGCTGTTTTTT. This translates into CASSLARGITGELFF.

This clonotype was detected ten times or more. The V and J genes are TRBV27 and TRBJ1-1, with 7 positions matching TRBD1. The germline V gene encodes CDR1 MNHEY and CDR2 SMNVEV (reference sequence). Trimming at V came to 5 bases and at J to 1 base, leaving 10 bases not matched to a gene. The CDR3 extends over 16 amino acids. The DNA for the CDR3 is TGTGCCAGCAGTCCACAGGGGTGGCGTGCGAACACTGAAGCTTTCTTT. Amino acid sequence: CASSPQGWRANTEAFF.

Many counts were recorded for this clonotype. V gene TRBV7-2 combines with J gene TRBJ1-1, with 9 bases fitting TRBD1. CDR1 and CDR2 (germline): SGHTA, FQGNSA. V shed 5 bases and J 6 bases; nucleotides not matched to a gene: 4. The CDR3 runs 13 residues. The CDR3 loop is CASSTRTGAEAFF. The CDR3 coding sequence is TGTGCCAGCAGCACCCGGACAGGGGCTGAAGCTTTCTTT.

In this sample, this clonotype turned up many times. The V and J genes are TRBV4-3 and TRBJ1-5, with D maybe TRBD1 (5 bases). Looked up from germline, CDR1 is LGHNA and CDR2 is YSLEER. The CDR3 length is 20 residues. V shed 4 bases and J shed 0 bases, with 25 bases lying between them. For the CDR3, the DNA is TGCGCCAGCAGCCCCCCTCGCCCCGGGACCGGACCGTATAGCAATCAGCCCCAGCATTTT. Translated, it gives CASSPPRPGTGPYSNQPQHF.

This clonotype occurred a few times. The chain links TRBV29-1 to TRBJ1-2; 8 bases are a match to TRBD1. Germline assignment: CDR1 SQVTM and CDR2 ANQGSEA. This CDR3 has 13 residues. The V and J ends lost 6 bases and 4 bases, in that order; junction bases with no gene match: 7. The CDR3 sequence is CSVSGTGLYGYTF. DNA for the CDR3: TGCAGCGTCTCCGGGACAGGTCTCTATGGCTACACCTTC. The full variable domain, with the rest looked up from reference TRBV29-1 and TRBJ1-2, is SAVISQKPSRDICQRGTSLTIQCQVDSQVTMMFWYRQQPGQSLTLIATANQGSEATYESGFVIDKFPISRPNLTFSTLTVSNMSPEDSSIYLCSVSGTGLYGYTFGSGTRLTVV.

The V and J genes are TRBV20-1 and TRBJ1-1; no clear D. Germline values: CDR1 DFQATT, CDR2 SNEGSKA (reference sequence). V lost 3 bases and J lost 12, with 11 bases in between. The CDR3 is made up of 10 amino acids. The CDR3 loop is CSASGSGTFF. The CDR3 DNA sequence: TGCAGTGCTAGCGGGAGTGGGACTTTCTTT.

This clonotype has a count of ten or more. The chain carries TRBV29-1 and TRBJ2-4; D remains unclear. CDR1 SQVTM and CDR2 ANQGSEA come from the germline V gene. The germline V and J ends were trimmed by 6 bases and 8 bases, with 17 bases remaining between them. The CDR3 contains 13 residues. The CDR3: CSVVRAIGDIQYF. The DNA of the CDR3 is TGCAGCGTGGTACGGGCAATTGGGGACATTCAGTACTTC.

This clonotype was seen at least ten times. V usage is TRBV2 and J usage is TRBJ2-7, with 13 bases fitting TRBD2. The CDR3 is made up of 16 amino acids. Germline CDR1 is SNHLY and CDR2 is FYNNEI. Trimming at V came to 6 bases and at J to 4 bases, leaving 9 bases not matched to a gene. The CDR3 here is CASRAGLAGPLYEQYF. The CDR3 region has the DNA TGTGCCAGCAGGGCGGGACTAGCGGGGCCGCTTTACGAGCAGTACTTC.

At least ten counts were recorded for this clonotype. The chain carries TRBV7-2 and TRBJ1-2; a possible D gene is TRBD1 (5 bases). CDR3 size: 14 residues. Germline V gene sequence: CDR1 SGHTA, CDR2 FQGNSA. V gave up 4 bases and J gave up 1 base, with 10 bases separating them. The CDR3 sequence: CASSSRQSNYGYTF. The CDR3 DNA sequence: TGTGCCAGCAGCTCGCGACAGAGTAACTATGGCTACACCTTC.

This clonotype appeared many times. This chain links TRBV20-1 with TRBJ1-5; D perhaps matches TRBD1 (6 bases). With 6 bases removed from V and 2 bases from J, the gap between germline ends came to 11 bases. The CDR3 has 13 amino acids. CDR1 and CDR2 (germline): DFQATT, SNEGSKA (reference sequence). CDR3 loop: CSAQGRGNQPQHF. The DNA of the CDR3 is TGCAGTGCACAGGGTAGGGGCAATCAGCCCCAGCATTTT.

This clonotype was detected many times. This chain joins TRBV6-2 or TRBV6-3 and TRBJ1-2; maybe TRBD1 (6 bases). The CDR3 has 13 residues. The V end lost 6 bases, the J end lost 7 bases, and 15 bases lay between the germline ends. The V gene's germline CDR1 is MNHEY and CDR2 SVGEGT. The CDR3 sequence is CASRHRDNPGYTF. The CDR3 nucleotides read TGTGCCAGCAGACACCGGGACAACCCTGGCTACACCTTC.

This clonotype was counted between two and nine times. The genes are TRBV6-2 or TRBV6-3 and TRBJ1-1; 8 bases agree with TRBD1. The CDR3 has 15 residues. Germline CDR1 MNHEY, CDR2 SVGEGT. V shed 2 bases and J 4 bases; nucleotides not matched to a gene: 6. The chain's CDR3 is CASSYAGQGGTEAFF. CDR3 sequence (DNA): TGTGCCAGCAGTTACGCCGGACAGGGAGGCACTGAAGCTTTCTTT.

This clonotype was seen ten or more times. The V gene is TRBV12-3 or TRBV12-4, the J gene TRBJ2-3, with 7 bases that match TRBD1. The CDR3 has 15 residues. Trimming removed 6 bases from V and 4 bases from J; junction bases left unmatched: 10. The DNA for the CDR3 is TGTGCCAGCAGCAAAGGGACAGCTGGCGCAGATACGCAGTATTTT. It yields the protein CASSKGTAGADTQYF.

At least ten counts were recorded for this clonotype. The V call is TRBV5-6, the J call TRBJ1-4; a weak D match, TRBD1 (5 bases). V was shortened by 3 bases and J by 7 bases, with 10 bases between the two germline ends. Germline V gene data show CDR1 as SGHDT and CDR2 as YYEEEE. The length of the CDR3 is 13 residues. CDR3 DNA sequence: TGTGCCAGCAGCTGGGGGGGAGCTGAAAAACTGTTTTTT. Its translation is CASSWGGAEKLFF.

This clonotype was seen many times. The chain carries TRBV30 and TRBJ2-7; a weak D match, TRBD2 (7 bases). The germline gives CDR1 GTSNPN, CDR2 SVGIG (reference sequence). The CDR3 is 16 residues long. The V end was cut by 1 base, the J end by 3 bases, with 19 bases between. CDR3 region: CAWSGGGPRTSYEQYF. The CDR3 DNA is TGTGCCTGGAGTGGGGGGGGCCCAAGAACAAGCTACGAGCAGTACTTC.

This clonotype was counted between two and nine times. This chain links TRBV6-2 or TRBV6-3 with TRBJ2-2; possible D gene TRBD2, 5 bases. Deletions cut 8 bases from V and 3 bases from J, with 13 bases between. This CDR3 has 14 amino acids. Germline loops: CDR1 MNHEY, CDR2 SVGEGT. The CDR3 sequence: CASLNAGYTGELFF. CDR3 nucleotide sequence: TGTGCCAGCCTTAACGCGGGCTACACCGGGGAGCTGTTTTTT.

This clonotype has at least ten counts. V gene TRBV7-2 combines with J gene TRBJ2-7; the D is unclear. The length of the CDR3 is 13 residues. Looked up from germline, CDR1 is SGHTA and CDR2 is FQGNSA. V lost 2 bases and J lost 1, with 6 bases in between. The CDR3 spells CASSLKRSYEQYF. The CDR3 DNA is TGTGCCAGCAGCTTAAAAAGATCCTACGAGCAGTACTTC. The complete variable domain, with remaining parts taken from reference TRBV7-2 and TRBJ2-7, reads GAGVSQSPSNKVTEKGKDVELRCDPISGHTALYWYRQSLGQGLEFLIYFQGNSAPDKSGLPSDRFSAERTGGSVSTLTIQRTQQEDSAVYLCASSLKRSYEQYFGPGTRLTVT.

Details on this clonotype: This clone may be a read error of a much larger clone one base away. This chain links TRBV29-1 with TRBJ1-2; D unresolved. The CDR3 runs 14 residues. V was shortened by 6 bases and J by 2 bases, with 16 bases between the two germline ends. In germline, CDR1 is SQVTM, CDR2 ANQGSEA. In nucleotides, the CDR3 is TGCAGCGTCCATACCTGGATGGGAAACTATGGCTACACCTTC. It specifies CSVHTWMGNYGYTF.

Many counts were recorded for this clonotype. The chain carries TRBV7-2 and TRBJ1-2; D call uncertain. Germline V gene sequence: CDR1 SGHTA, CDR2 FQGNSA. The CDR3 covers 15 residues. Trimming cost V 3 bases and J 8 bases, with 19 bases left between them. The CDR3 here is CASSFGSNGRLGYTF. As DNA, the CDR3 is TGTGCCAGCAGCTTTGGGTCAAACGGCCGCCTAGGCTACACCTTC.